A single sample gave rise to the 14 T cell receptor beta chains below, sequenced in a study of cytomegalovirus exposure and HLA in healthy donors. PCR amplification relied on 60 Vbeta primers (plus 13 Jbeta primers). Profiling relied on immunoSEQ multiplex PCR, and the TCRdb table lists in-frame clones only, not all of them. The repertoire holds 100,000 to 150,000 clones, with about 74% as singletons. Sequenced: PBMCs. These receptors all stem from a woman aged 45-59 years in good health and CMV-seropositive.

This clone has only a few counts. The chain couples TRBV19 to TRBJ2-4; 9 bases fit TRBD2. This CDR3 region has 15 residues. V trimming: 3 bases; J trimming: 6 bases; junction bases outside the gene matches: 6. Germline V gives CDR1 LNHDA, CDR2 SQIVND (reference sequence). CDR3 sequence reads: CASSITAGGGNIQYF. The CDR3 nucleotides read TGTGCCAGTAGTATTACGGCGGGGGGGGGAAACATTCAGTACTTC. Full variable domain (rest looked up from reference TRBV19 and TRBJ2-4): DGGITQSPKYLFRKEGQNVTLSCEQNLNHDAMYWYRQDPGQGLRLIYYSQIVNDFQKGDIAEGYSVSREKKESFPLTVTSAQKNPTAFYLCASSITAGGGNIQYFGAGTRLSVL.

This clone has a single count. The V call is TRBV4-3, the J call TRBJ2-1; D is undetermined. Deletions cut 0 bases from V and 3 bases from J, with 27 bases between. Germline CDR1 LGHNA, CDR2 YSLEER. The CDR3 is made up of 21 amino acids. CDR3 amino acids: CASSQDHNNPSILSFYNEQFF. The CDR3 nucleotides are TGCGCCAGCAGCCAAGACCATAATAACCCTTCTATCTTATCTTTCTACAATGAGCAGTTCTTC.

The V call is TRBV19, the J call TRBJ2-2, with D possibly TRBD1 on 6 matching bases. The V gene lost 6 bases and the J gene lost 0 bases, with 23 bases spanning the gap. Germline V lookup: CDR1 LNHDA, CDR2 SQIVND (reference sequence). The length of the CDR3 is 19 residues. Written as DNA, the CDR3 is TGTGCCAGTAGATTCTCGACAGGTGCTAAAATTGCGAACACCGGGGAGCTGTTTTTT. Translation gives CASRFSTGAKIANTGELFF. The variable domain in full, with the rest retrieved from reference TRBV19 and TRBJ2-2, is DGGITQSPKYLFRKEGQNVTLSCEQNLNHDAMYWYRQDPGQGLRLIYYSQIVNDFQKGDIAEGYSVSREKKESFPLTVTSAQKNPTAFYLCASRFSTGAKIANTGELFFGEGSRLTVL.

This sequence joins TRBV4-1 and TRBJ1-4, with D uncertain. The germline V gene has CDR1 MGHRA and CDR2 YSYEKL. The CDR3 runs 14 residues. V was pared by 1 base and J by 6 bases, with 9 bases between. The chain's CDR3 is CASSQGRGYEKLFF. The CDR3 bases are TGCGCCAGCAGCCAAGGTCGCGGTTATGAAAAACTGTTTTTT.

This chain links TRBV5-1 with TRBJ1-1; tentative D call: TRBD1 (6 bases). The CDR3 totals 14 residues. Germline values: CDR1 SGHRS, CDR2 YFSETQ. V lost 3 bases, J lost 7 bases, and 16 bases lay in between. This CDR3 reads CASSYQTGTNEAFF. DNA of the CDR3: TGCGCCAGCAGCTATCAGACCGGGACAAATGAAGCTTTCTTT. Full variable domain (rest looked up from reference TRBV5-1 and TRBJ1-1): KAGVTQTPRYLIKTRGQQVTLSCSPISGHRSVSWYQQTPGQGLQFLFEYFSETQRNKGNFPGRFSGRQFSNSRSEMNVSTLELGDSALYLCASSYQTGTNEAFFGQGTRLTVV.

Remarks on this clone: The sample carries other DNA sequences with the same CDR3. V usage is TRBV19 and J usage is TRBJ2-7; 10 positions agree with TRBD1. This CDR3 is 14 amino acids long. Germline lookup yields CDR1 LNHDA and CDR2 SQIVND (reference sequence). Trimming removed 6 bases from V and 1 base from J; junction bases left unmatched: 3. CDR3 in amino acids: CASRRDRGSYEQYF. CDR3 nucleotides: TGTGCCAGTAGGCGGGACAGGGGATCCTACGAGCAGTACTTC. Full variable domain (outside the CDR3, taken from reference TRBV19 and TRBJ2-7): DGGITQSPKYLFRKEGQNVTLSCEQNLNHDAMYWYRQDPGQGLRLIYYSQIVNDFQKGDIAEGYSVSREKKESFPLTVTSAQKNPTAFYLCASRRDRGSYEQYFGPGTRLTVT.

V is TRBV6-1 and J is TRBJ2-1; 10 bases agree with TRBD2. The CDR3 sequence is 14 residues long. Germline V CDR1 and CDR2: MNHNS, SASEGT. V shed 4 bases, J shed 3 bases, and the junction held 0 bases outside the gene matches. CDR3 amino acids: CASSVAGGYNEQFF. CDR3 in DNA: TGTGCCAGCAGTGTAGCGGGGGGCTACAATGAGCAGTTCTTC.

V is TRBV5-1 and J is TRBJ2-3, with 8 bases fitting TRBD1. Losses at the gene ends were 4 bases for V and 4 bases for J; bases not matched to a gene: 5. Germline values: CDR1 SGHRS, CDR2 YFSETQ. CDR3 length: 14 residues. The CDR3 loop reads CASSRTGSADTQYF. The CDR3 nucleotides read TGCGCCAGCAGCAGGACAGGGTCCGCAGATACGCAGTATTTT.

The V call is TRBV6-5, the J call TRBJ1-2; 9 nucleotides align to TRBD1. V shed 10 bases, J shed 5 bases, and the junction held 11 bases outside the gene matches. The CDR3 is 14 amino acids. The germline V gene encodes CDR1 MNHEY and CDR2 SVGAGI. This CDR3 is CAIQTGQGLYGYTF. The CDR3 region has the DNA TGTGCCATCCAGACTGGACAGGGGCTTTATGGCTACACCTTC.

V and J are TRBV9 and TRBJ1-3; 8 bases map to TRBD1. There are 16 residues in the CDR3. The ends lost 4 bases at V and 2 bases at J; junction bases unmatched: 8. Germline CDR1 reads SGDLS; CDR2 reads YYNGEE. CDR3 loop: CASSSRQGKAGNTIYF. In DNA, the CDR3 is TGTGCCAGCAGCTCCCGACAGGGGAAAGCTGGAAACACCATATATTTT.

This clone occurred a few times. The CDR3 protein is CSVVRDVGAYEQYF. In DNA form, the CDR3 reads TGCAGCGTTGTAAGAGATGTAGGGGCCTACGAGCAGTACTTC. The V gene is TRBV29-1, the J gene TRBJ2-7; D is possibly TRBD1 (5 bases). The length of the CDR3 is 14 residues. Looked up from germline, CDR1 is SQVTM and CDR2 is ANQGSEA. Trimming took off 4 bases at V and 2 bases at J, with 15 bases between the two ends.

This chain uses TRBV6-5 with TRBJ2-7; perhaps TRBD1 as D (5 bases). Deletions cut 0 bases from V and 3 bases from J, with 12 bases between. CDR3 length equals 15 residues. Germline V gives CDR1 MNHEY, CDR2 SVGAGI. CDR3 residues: CASSYSIGRDYEQYF. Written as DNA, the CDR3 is TGTGCCAGCAGTTACTCGATTGGCAGGGACTACGAGCAGTACTTC.

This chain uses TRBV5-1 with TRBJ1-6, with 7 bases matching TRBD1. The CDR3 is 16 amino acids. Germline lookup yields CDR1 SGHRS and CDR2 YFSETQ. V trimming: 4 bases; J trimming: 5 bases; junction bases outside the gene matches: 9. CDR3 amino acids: CASSPEAGTDNSPLHF. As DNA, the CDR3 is TGCGCCAGCAGCCCGGAGGCCGGGACAGATAATTCACCCCTCCACTTT.

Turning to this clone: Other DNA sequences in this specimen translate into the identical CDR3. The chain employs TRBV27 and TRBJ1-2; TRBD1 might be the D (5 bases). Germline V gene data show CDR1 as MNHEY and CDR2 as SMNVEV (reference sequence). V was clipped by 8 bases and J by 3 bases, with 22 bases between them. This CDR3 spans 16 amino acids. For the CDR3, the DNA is TGTGCCAGCCGTGTTCGGGGGTCAGGGTCCTACTATGGCTACACCTTC. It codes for CASRVRGSGSYYGYTF.